This TCR beta chain was sequenced in a study of lymphopenia after photon versus proton radiotherapy. Germline V gene lookup returns CDR1 ENHRY and CDR2 SYGVKD. There are 13 residues in the CDR3. The V end was cut by 10 bases, the J end by 7 bases, with 19 bases between. This clone was recorded once. Its specificity is unknown. Sequencing was performed with immunoSEQ multiplex PCR; in TCRdb, only in-frame clones are kept and a portion is missing. The data show 77,000 or so clones, 83% seen once. Study results and limitations: Better survival with proton therapy was suggested as possible, not demonstrated. Post-nadir TCR diversity decline inversely tracked overall survival among those who died. Relative stability marked proton patients; photon patients lost diversity and naive cells. After lymphocyte nadir, photon-treated repertoires showed oligoclonal expansion, especially CD8+ Temra.

The receptor was derived from a man in his sixties with pancreatic cancer. V and J are TRBV10-3 and TRBJ1-2; D remains ambiguous. The sample in question was peripheral blood, obtained from a patient treated with proton-based radiotherapy. CDR3 region: CATTLVPSGGYTF. CDR3 DNA: TGTGCCACGACTTTGGTGCCTAGTGGTGGCTACACCTTC.